One sample yielded the 29 T cell receptor beta chains listed below, sequenced in a study of metastatic and nonmetastatic thyroid tumors. All patients reached thyroid surgery having received no treatment beforehand. TCRdb re-clonotyped the PCR reads via MiXCR. Of 20,000 to 25,000 clones in the sample, 9% to 15% are singletons; the top ten hold 5.5% to 8%. Sequencing input: blood. These receptors came from a male donor with papillary thyroid cancer or a benign thyroid nodule (not recorded which). Some clones in this sample may be carry-over from other donors' samples.

This sequence joins TRBV30 and TRBJ2-6; D possibly corresponds to TRBD1 (5 bases). V gave up 4 bases and J gave up 0 bases, with 10 bases separating them. CDR1 and CDR2 from the germline V gene are GTSNPN and SVGIG (reference sequence). The CDR3 has 15 amino acids. CDR3 bases: TGTGCCTGGACAGGGATTTACTCTGGGGCCAACGTCCTGACTTTC. Translated, it gives CAWTGIYSGANVLTF.

This clone was seen more than once but under ten times. The rearrangement uses TRBV29-1 and TRBJ1-5; weak D call: TRBD1 (6 bases). This CDR3 comprises 12 residues. Per the germline V gene, CDR1 is SQVTM and CDR2 is ANQGSEA. Trimming took off 4 bases at V and 7 bases at J, with 11 bases between the two ends. In nucleotides, the CDR3 is TGCAGCGTTGCAGGGGCTGGGCAGCCCCAGCATTTT. This translates into CSVAGAGQPQHF.

The J gene is TRBJ2-7, the V gene TRBV20-1; D possibly corresponds to TRBD2 (6 bases). CDR3 length: 14 residues. Germline lookup yields CDR1 DFQATT and CDR2 SNEGSKA (reference sequence). V lost 5 bases to trimming and J lost 6 bases, with 20 bases between them. This chain's CDR3 is CSARPAGKWGEQYF. CDR3 nucleotide sequence: TGCAGTGCTCGTCCGGCGGGAAAATGGGGCGAGCAGTACTTC.

This clone has more than one count but fewer than ten. V usage is TRBV6-1 and J usage is TRBJ2-5, with TRBD1 matching 7 bases. The length of the CDR3 is 14 residues. Germline assignment: CDR1 MNHNS and CDR2 SASEGT. Trimming cost V 6 bases and J 5 bases; bases outside gene matches: 9. This CDR3 is CASREQGRRETQYF. DNA of the CDR3: TGTGCCAGCAGGGAACAGGGGCGCCGGGAGACCCAGTACTTC.

Remarks on this clone: Just one base apart from a much larger clone, this may be a read error. The missing conserved phenylalanine or tryptophan at the end of this CDR3 makes a read error likely. The chain has TRBV5-1 and TRBJ2-7; 8 nucleotides align to TRBD2. The V segment lost 0 bases and the J segment 5 bases; nucleotides outside the gene matches: 7. Germline CDR1 reads SGHRS; CDR2 reads YFSETQ. This CDR3 comprises 15 residues. The CDR3 coding sequence is TGCGCCAGCAGCTTGGATCCGGGAGGGAGGAACGAGCAGTACCTC. Protein sequence: CASSLDPGGRNEQYL.

In this sample, this clone turned up many times. The V call is TRBV3-1, the J call TRBJ2-5; 13 nucleotides line up with TRBD2. CDR3 length equals 15 residues. V dropped 4 bases and J dropped 4; count of bases not matched to a gene: 3. From germline, CDR1 is LGHDT and CDR2 YNNKEL (reference sequence). CDR3 protein: CASSRRTSGGETQYF. CDR3 sequence (DNA): TGTGCCAGCAGCCGACGGACTAGCGGGGGAGAGACCCAGTACTTC.

This clone was observed at least ten times. The CDR3, as DNA: TGTGCCAGCTCACTCGCCCAGGGTGATATATCTGGGGCCAACGTCCTGACTTTC. It specifies CASSLAQGDISGANVLTF. J is TRBJ2-6 and V is TRBV18; TRBD1 might be the D (5 bases). This CDR3 region has 18 residues. Per germline, CDR1 KGHSH and CDR2 LQKENI. Trimming shortened V by 4 bases and J by 1 base, and 17 bases separated the two germline ends. Complete variable domain (other parts from reference TRBV18 and TRBJ2-6): NAGVMQNPRHLVRRRGQEARLRCSPMKGHSHVYWYRQLPEEGLKFMVYLQKENIIDESGMPKERFSAEFPKEGPSILRIQQVVRGDSAAYFCASSLAQGDISGANVLTFGAGSRLTVL.

The gene calls are TRBV11-3 and TRBJ2-1, with TRBD2 matching over 7 bases. The germline V gene has CDR1 SGHNT and CDR2 YENEEA. CDR3 length equals 14 residues. V lost 4 bases, J lost 6 bases, and 6 bases stayed unmatched. The CDR3 bases are TGTGCCAGCAGCTACCCGAGCGGGACCAATGAGCAGTTCTTC. It yields the protein CASSYPSGTNEQFF.

In its sample, this clone was seen many times. The rearrangement joins TRBV5-1 to TRBJ2-5, with D perhaps TRBD1 or TRBD2 (5 bases each). Trimming removed 4 bases at V and 1 base at J, with 17 bases between. CDR3 length equals 16 residues. Germline CDR1 reads SGHRS; CDR2 reads YFSETQ. The CDR3 DNA reads TGCGCCAGCAGCCTACCCCGGGACGCCATCCAAGAGACCCAGTACTTC. Its protein product is CASSLPRDAIQETQYF.

This clone was detected many times. The chain recombines TRBV7-9 with TRBJ2-4; maybe TRBD1 (6 bases). Germline values: CDR1 SEHNR, CDR2 FQNEAQ (reference sequence). The CDR3 is 15 amino acids. The V end was cut by 1 base, the J end by 7 bases, with 14 bases between. CDR3 coding DNA: TGTGCCAGCAGCTTAGTGTTGGGGGACAACAACATTCAGTACTTC. It codes for CASSLVLGDNNIQYF.

The genes are TRBV3-1 and TRBJ2-7; TRBD2 aligns across 9 bases. The junction had 7 bases not matched to a gene; V was cut back by 5 bases and J by 5 bases. The germline gives CDR1 LGHDT, CDR2 YNNKEL (reference sequence). The CDR3 contains 14 residues. CDR3 coding DNA: TGTGCCAGCAGCGGCCTAGCGGGAAGGGACGAGCAGTACTTC. Translating gives CASSGLAGRDEQYF.

The chain is built from TRBV20-1 and TRBJ2-3; no clear D. The CDR3 is 13 amino acids. Deletions cut 5 bases from V and 0 bases from J, with 9 bases between. Per the germline V gene, CDR1 is DFQATT and CDR2 is SNEGSKA (reference sequence). The CDR3 DNA reads TGCAGTGCTCCCCCTATAAGCACAGATACGCAGTATTTT. Translating gives CSAPPISTDTQYF.

This clone was seen many times. A clone one base away is much larger, so this may be a read error. DNA of the CDR3: TGCGCCAGCGGCTTGACAGGGGCGGCCTACGAGCAGTACTTC. This codes for CASGLTGAAYEQYF. The rearrangement links TRBV5-1 to TRBJ2-7; 8 nucleotides match TRBD1. CDR1 and CDR2 from the germline V gene are SGHRS and YFSETQ. The CDR3 length is 14 residues.

This clone counts as medium-sized. V gene TRBV28 combines with J gene TRBJ2-7, with a possible D match to TRBD1 (5 bases). The V gene lost 1 base and the J gene lost 7 bases, with 11 bases spanning the gap. CDR3 size: 13 residues. From germline, CDR1 is MDHEN and CDR2 SYDVKM. CDR3 amino acids: CASSLSNPGEQYF. The CDR3 DNA sequence: TGTGCCAGCAGTTTATCCAACCCAGGGGAGCAGTACTTC.

The table lists this clone with many counts. The V gene is TRBV5-1, the J gene TRBJ2-1; 12 nucleotides match TRBD1. The CDR3 loop spans 15 amino acids. In germline, CDR1 is SGHRS, CDR2 YFSETQ. V lost 1 base, J lost 9 bases, and 5 bases stayed unmatched. The CDR3 sequence is CASSLRGQGAFEQFF. The CDR3 DNA sequence: TGCGCCAGCAGCTTGAGGGGACAGGGGGCGTTTGAGCAGTTCTTC.

This clone is labeled medium-sized. This CDR3 reads CASSSIAVSSYNEQFF. The CDR3 DNA reads as TGTGCCAGCAGTTCAATAGCGGTAAGCTCCTACAATGAGCAGTTCTTC. The chain couples TRBV6-6 to TRBJ2-1, with D possibly being TRBD2 (6 bases). Germline CDR1 reads MNHNY; CDR2 reads SVGAGI (reference sequence). The V and J ends lost 4 bases and 0 bases respectively, with 13 bases between them. CDR3 length: 16 residues.

This clone was recorded at least ten times. The gene calls are TRBV11-2 and TRBJ2-3, with 7 bases matching TRBD2. The CDR3 has 16 residues. J gave up 6 bases and V 5 bases, and 14 bases lay outside the gene matches. Germline CDR1 SGHAT, CDR2 FQNNGV. This CDR3 reads CASSPGAGVLGDTQYF. Written as DNA, the CDR3 is TGTGCCAGCAGCCCCGGCGCGGGGGTTTTGGGTGATACGCAGTATTTT.

In this sample, this clone turned up many times. V and J are TRBV10-2 and TRBJ2-6, with D perhaps being TRBD1 or TRBD2 (6 bases each). Germline lookup yields CDR1 WSHSY and CDR2 SAAADI. The germline V and J ends were trimmed by 5 bases and 4 bases, with 12 bases remaining between them. This CDR3 has 15 amino acids. The CDR3 sequence: CASSPGANGANVLTF. The CDR3 DNA follows: TGCGCCAGCAGTCCGGGGGCGAACGGGGCCAACGTCCTGACTTTC.

This clone was picked up many times. The CDR3 coding sequence is TGTGCCAGCAGCAAAGCGGGGGATTGGCAGTACTTC. Translation gives CASSKAGDWQYF. The chain joins TRBV7-8 to TRBJ2-7; 8 bases match TRBD2. The V segment lost 5 bases and the J segment 9 bases; nucleotides outside the gene matches: 6. The CDR3 totals 12 residues. Germline CDR1 is SGHVS and CDR2 is FQNEAQ.

This clone was picked up many times. CDR3 amino acids: CASSVRDYNQPQHF. Here the CDR3 DNA reads TGTGCCAGTAGTGTCCGGGACTACAATCAGCCCCAGCATTTT. This chain connects TRBV19 to TRBJ1-5; tentative D call: TRBD1 (5 bases). Germline V lookup: CDR1 LNHDA, CDR2 SQIVND (reference sequence). The CDR3 contains 14 residues. Between the trimmed V and J ends, which lost 5 bases and 3 bases, there was a span of 11 bases.

The chain has TRBV3-1 and TRBJ2-1; D perhaps matches TRBD2 (5 bases). The V gene's germline CDR1 is LGHDT and CDR2 YNNKEL (reference sequence). This CDR3 has 12 amino acids. V lost 8 bases and J lost 9, with 14 bases in between. The CDR3 protein is CASQLGASEQFF. The CDR3 DNA reads TGTGCCAGCCAGCTGGGAGCCAGTGAGCAGTTCTTC.

This chain links TRBV5-8 with TRBJ1-6; the D gene is possibly TRBD1 (5 bases). Between the trimmed V and J ends, which lost 4 bases and 7 bases, there was a span of 12 bases. CDR3 length: 14 residues. The V gene's germline CDR1 is SGHTS and CDR2 YDEGEE. This CDR3 is CASSEGRPNSPLHF. The CDR3 DNA reads as TGTGCCAGCAGCGAGGGACGGCCAAATTCACCCCTCCACTTT.

There are a few counts of this clone. J is TRBJ1-3 and V is TRBV20-1, with a possible D match to TRBD1 (6 bases). V was trimmed by 1 base and J by 6 bases, leaving 10 bases between them. This CDR3 is 13 amino acids long. The V gene's germline CDR1 is DFQATT and CDR2 SNEGSKA (reference sequence). The CDR3 loop is CSARGRDINTIYF. The CDR3 DNA sequence: TGCAGTGCTAGAGGGCGGGACATAAACACCATATATTTT.

Ten or more counts support this clone. The gene calls are TRBV20-1 and TRBJ2-7; TRBD2 agrees at 10 bases. The germline CDR1 and CDR2 sequences are DFQATT and SNEGSKA (reference sequence). The V and J ends lost 6 bases and 6 bases, in that order; junction bases with no gene match: 8. This CDR3 region has 13 residues. CDR3 region: CSAPGSGRREQYF. As DNA, the CDR3 is TGCAGTGCGCCGGGTAGCGGGAGGCGCGAGCAGTACTTC.

At least ten counts were recorded for this clone. The CDR3 DNA is TGTGCCAGCAGTAGCGAATTTAAAGAGACCCAGTACTTC. Its translation: CASSSEFKETQYF. The gene calls are TRBV28 and TRBJ2-5; D remains unclear. The germline gives CDR1 MDHEN, CDR2 SYDVKM. Trimming removed 5 bases from V and 3 bases from J, with 10 bases in between. The CDR3 is 13 residues long.

This clone is a singleton in its sample. The chain combines TRBV11-1 with TRBJ2-1; 10 bases fit TRBD1. Trimming cost V 5 bases and J 6 bases; bases outside gene matches: 10. The germline V gene encodes CDR1 SGHAT and CDR2 FQDESV (reference sequence). The CDR3 spans 16 residues. CDR3 region: CASSLKGTGVINEQFF. DNA of the CDR3: TGTGCCAGCAGCCTCAAAGGGACAGGGGTTATCAATGAGCAGTTCTTC.

This clone showed up many times. This rearrangement joins TRBV11-1 to TRBJ2-7, with 10 bases identical to TRBD2. The CDR3 runs to 17 residues. Trimming removed 4 bases from V and 0 bases from J; junction bases left unmatched: 9. Germline assignment: CDR1 SGHAT and CDR2 FQDESV (reference sequence). CDR3 nucleotide sequence: TGTGCCAGCAGCTCAACCCAACTAGCGGGGCCCTCCTACGAGCAGTACTTC. Its translation is CASSSTQLAGPSYEQYF.

The rearrangement joins TRBV9 to TRBJ1-3; D is unresolved. Germline V CDR1 and CDR2: SGDLS, YYNGEE. This CDR3 region has 14 residues. Trimming took 2 bases from V and 3 from J, leaving 9 bases between them. The CDR3 loop is CASSVFEGGNTIYF. CDR3 DNA sequence: TGTGCCAGCAGCGTCTTTGAGGGTGGAAACACCATATATTTT.

By share, this clone ranks as medium-sized. The chain employs TRBV10-3 and TRBJ1-2; 8 nucleotides match TRBD1. This CDR3 contains 12 residues. Germline V CDR1 and CDR2: ENHRY, SYGVKD. The junction had 3 bases not matched to a gene; V was cut back by 6 bases and J by 6 bases. In DNA, the CDR3 is TGTGCCATCAGGACAGGGGACGATGGCTACACCTTC. Protein sequence: CAIRTGDDGYTF.